Below, one TCR beta chain is given with its context. This CDR3 contains 15 residues. The germline V gene has CDR1 SGHTA and CDR2 FQGNSA. The trim removed 5 bases at V and 1 base at J, leaving 6 bases unmatched. Study processing details: The assay estimated nucleated cells by amplifying reference gene primers. Profiled with immunoSEQ multiplex PCR; TCRdb holds only in-frame clones, not every one. That table is the source of V, J and clone size, and D and trimming were worked out from the DNA. The sample lists about 74,000 clones; 84% were seen once. The source of the sample is a study of blood T cell repertoires in COVID-19. Study as a whole: There were acute and convalescent COVID-19 samples, and they came from the United States, Italy and Spain. From T cells, B-cell-depleted T cells, or PBMCs came the material, which was cDNA or gDNA.

This chain connects TRBV7-2 to TRBJ2-7, with TRBD2 matching over 9 bases. The TCR comes from a man between 65 and 80 years old with acute or convalescent COVID-19. Specimen: peripheral blood. This CDR3 is CASSQFLAGSYEQYF. In DNA, the CDR3 is TGTGCCAGCAGCCAGTTTCTAGCGGGGTCCTACGAGCAGTACTTC.